Presented here are 27 T cell receptor beta chains from one specimen sequenced in a study of blood T cell repertoires in COVID-19. Data came from immunoSEQ multiplex PCR; TCRdb stores just in-frame clones and leaves some out. The repertoire holds approximately 250,000 clones, with roughly nine tenths as singletons. The sample taken for sequencing was peripheral blood. These receptor sequences come from a young man with active or convalescent COVID-19.

This chain uses TRBV11-2 with TRBJ1-1, with TRBD1 as a possible D gene (5 bases). The V and J ends lost 0 bases and 10 bases respectively, with 9 bases between them. This CDR3 has 12 amino acids. The germline CDR1 and CDR2 sequences are SGHAT and FQNNGV. CDR3 coding DNA: TGTGCCAGCAGCTTAGACCGACAGAGAGCTTTCTTT. It translates to CASSLDRQRAFF.

The V and J genes are TRBV6-5 and TRBJ1-4; D perhaps matches TRBD1 (6 bases). CDR3 size: 15 residues. Trimming shortened V by 4 bases and J by 4 bases, and 13 bases separated the two germline ends. Germline CDR1 MNHEY, CDR2 SVGAGI. The CDR3 sequence: CASSFGQSINEKLFF. In DNA form, the CDR3 reads TGTGCCAGCAGTTTCGGACAGAGCATTAATGAAAAACTGTTTTTT.

The CDR3: CASPHAGGTNEKLFF. The CDR3, as DNA: TGTGCCAGCCCCCACGCGGGGGGGACTAATGAAAAACTGTTTTTT. The V and J genes are TRBV7-9 and TRBJ1-4; TRBD1 might be the D (5 bases). Trimming left V 8 bases short and J 2 bases short, with 15 bases between. CDR3 length: 15 amino acids. Germline V gene lookup returns CDR1 SEHNR and CDR2 FQNEAQ (reference sequence).

The chain carries TRBV6-1 and TRBJ2-7, with 8 bases fitting TRBD2. The CDR3 has 15 amino acids. V trimming: 1 base; J trimming: 4 bases; junction bases outside the gene matches: 6. In germline, CDR1 is MNHNS, CDR2 SASEGT. CDR3 residues: CASSEGGTRVYEQYF. The CDR3 DNA is TGTGCCAGCAGTGAAGGTGGGACTAGAGTATACGAGCAGTACTTC.

The gene calls are TRBV7-9 and TRBJ2-4, with a tentative D call TRBD2 (6 bases). The V gene lost 3 bases and the J gene lost 2 bases, with 11 bases spanning the gap. The CDR3 length is 15 residues. Germline CDR1 and CDR2: SEHNR and FQNEAQ (reference sequence). The CDR3, as DNA: TGTGCCAGCAGCTTTTTGGGGGGTACCAAAAACATTCAGTACTTC. This translates into CASSFLGGTKNIQYF. Variable domain in full (rest from reference TRBV7-9 and TRBJ2-4): DTGVSQNPRHKITKRGQNVTFRCDPISEHNRLYWYRQTLGQGPEFLTYFQNEAQLEKSRLLSDRFSAERPKGSFSTLEIQRTEQGDSAMYLCASSFLGGTKNIQYFGAGTRLSVL.

The chain uses TRBV5-1 and TRBJ2-1; 7 positions match TRBD1. The length of the CDR3 is 15 residues. Trimming took 2 bases from V and 8 from J; bases not matched to a gene: 10. CDR1 and CDR2 (germline): SGHRS, YFSETQ. DNA of the CDR3: TGCGCCAGCAGCTTAGGAACCAGGGGGATCGATGAGCAGTTCTTC. Amino acid sequence: CASSLGTRGIDEQFF.

The rearrangement links TRBV28 to TRBJ1-5, with a possible D match to TRBD1 (5 bases). The V gene's germline CDR1 is MDHEN and CDR2 SYDVKM. This CDR3 spans 16 amino acids. V shed 2 bases and J shed 0 bases, with 11 bases lying between them. The CDR3: CASSLAIRDSNQPQHF. In DNA form, the CDR3 reads TGTGCCAGCAGTTTAGCGATCAGGGATAGCAATCAGCCCCAGCATTTT.

The V and J genes are TRBV18 and TRBJ2-5, with TRBD1 identical over 9 bases. CDR1 and CDR2 from the germline V gene are KGHSH and LQKENI. The length of the CDR3 is 16 residues. J gave up 5 bases and V 2 bases, and 9 bases lay outside the gene matches. The CDR3 DNA is TGTGCCAGCTCACCATTCAACAGGGGGCTTGGGGAGACCCAGTACTTC. Its protein is CASSPFNRGLGETQYF.

CDR3 region: CAITATGVSYEQYF. The CDR3 nucleotides are TGTGCCATCACCGCGACAGGGGTCTCCTACGAGCAGTACTTC. The chain is built from TRBV10-3 and TRBJ2-7, with TRBD1 matching 8 bases. Germline values: CDR1 ENHRY, CDR2 SYGVKD. The ends lost 7 bases at V and 0 bases at J; junction bases unmatched: 5. The CDR3 runs 14 residues.

V and J are TRBV5-4 and TRBJ2-7; 7 bases align to TRBD1. Germline CDR1 SGHNT, CDR2 YYREEE (reference sequence). Losses at the gene ends were 2 bases for V and 7 bases for J; bases not matched to a gene: 12. This CDR3 contains 15 residues. The CDR3 DNA follows: TGTGCCAGCAGCTTAAAGACAGGGCTACCTCAGGAGCAGTACTTC. It translates to CASSLKTGLPQEQYF.

This chain joins TRBV7-6 and TRBJ1-2; 7 bases match TRBD1. In germline, CDR1 is SGHVS, CDR2 FNYEAQ. The CDR3 is 13 amino acids. V lost 5 bases, J lost 5 bases, and 5 bases stayed unmatched. In DNA, the CDR3 is TGTGCCAGCAGCCAGGGGGAAGGTTATGGCTACACCTTC. Translating gives CASSQGEGYGYTF.

J is TRBJ2-7 and V is TRBV29-1, with 7 bases lining up with TRBD1. The trim removed 6 bases at V and 1 base at J, leaving 9 bases unmatched. The CDR3 length is 14 residues. CDR1 is SQVTM, CDR2 ANQGSEA, per germline. This chain's CDR3 is CSVVDRDGSYEQYF. For the CDR3, the DNA is TGCAGCGTAGTTGACAGGGACGGGTCCTACGAGCAGTACTTC.

V gene TRBV5-1 combines with J gene TRBJ2-7; D call uncertain. With 0 bases removed from V and 2 bases from J, the gap between germline ends came to 12 bases. The CDR3 is 15 residues long. The germline gives CDR1 SGHRS, CDR2 YFSETQ. CDR3 protein: CASSLASRPAYEQYF. In DNA form, the CDR3 reads TGCGCCAGCAGCTTGGCCTCCAGGCCAGCCTACGAGCAGTACTTC.

J is TRBJ2-3 and V is TRBV24-1; 11 bases line up with TRBD1. This CDR3 comprises 21 residues. Unmatched junction bases numbered 23, after V lost 5 bases and J lost 5 bases. The V gene's germline CDR1 is KGHDR and CDR2 SFDVKD. CDR3 residues: CATSGRHLTGTGGVVIDTQYF. The CDR3 DNA follows: TGTGCCACCAGTGGCCGACACCTGACCGGGACAGGGGGTGTTGTTATAGATACGCAGTATTTT.

V is TRBV29-1 and J is TRBJ1-5, with TRBD1 matching over 8 bases. This CDR3 contains 17 residues. Germline V gene data show CDR1 as SQVTM and CDR2 as ANQGSEA. The J segment lost 0 bases and the V segment lost 1 base, leaving 8 bases of the junction unmatched. Here the CDR3 DNA reads TGCAGCGTTGAAGTGGAGGACAGGGCGAATAGCAATCAGCCCCAGCATTTT. This translates into CSVEVEDRANSNQPQHF.

The CDR3 reads CAISGGSYNEQFF. The DNA of the CDR3 is TGTGCCATCAGTGGAGGTAGCTACAATGAGCAGTTCTTC. This sequence joins TRBV10-3 and TRBJ2-1; D is undetermined. Trimming stripped 4 bases from V and 3 bases from J, with 7 bases between. Germline values: CDR1 ENHRY, CDR2 SYGVKD. The CDR3 runs 13 residues.

The chain couples TRBV6-5 to TRBJ1-2; D call uncertain. The CDR3 contains 12 residues. The V end was cut by 7 bases, the J end by 6 bases, with 12 bases between. Per the germline V gene, CDR1 is MNHEY and CDR2 is SVGAGI. CDR3 DNA sequence: TGTGCCAGCAAATCCGGGTTCCATGGCTACACCTTC. Translated: CASKSGFHGYTF.

The J gene is TRBJ2-1, the V gene TRBV19, with D possibly matching TRBD2 (6 bases). The CDR3 totals 14 residues. Germline assignment: CDR1 LNHDA and CDR2 SQIVND (reference sequence). V gave up 5 bases and J gave up 0 bases, with 8 bases separating them. CDR3 DNA: TGTGCCAGTAGTCCGGGGGTCTCCTACAATGAGCAGTTCTTC. It specifies CASSPGVSYNEQFF.

V gene TRBV27 combines with J gene TRBJ1-2; 7 bases are a match to TRBD1. The CDR3 extends over 14 amino acids. The germline CDR1 and CDR2 sequences are MNHEY and SMNVEV (reference sequence). J lost 7 bases, V lost 10 bases, and 15 bases had no gene match. The CDR3 coding sequence is TGTGCCACCCGAGGGGGCCAGGGAGTTCGTGGCTACACCTTC. Translating gives CATRGGQGVRGYTF.

The chain recombines TRBV7-9 with TRBJ1-5; D gene unclear. The CDR3 totals 13 residues. The germline CDR1 and CDR2 sequences are SEHNR and FQNEAQ (reference sequence). V shed 4 bases and J shed 5 bases, with 9 bases lying between them. For the CDR3, the DNA is TGTGCCAGCAGCTCAGCTCTCCATCAGCCCCAGCATTTT. It translates to CASSSALHQPQHF.

This chain links TRBV18 with TRBJ2-1, with D uncertain. The V gene's germline CDR1 is KGHSH and CDR2 LQKENI. The CDR3 consists of 15 residues. V was cut by 1 base and J by 0 bases, with 7 bases left in between. The CDR3 loop reads CASSPRQDSYNEQFF. The DNA for the CDR3 is TGTGCCAGCTCACCACGTCAGGACTCCTACAATGAGCAGTTCTTC.

The chain combines TRBV9 with TRBJ2-3; TRBD1 matches at 8 bases. V trimming: 0 bases; J trimming: 3 bases; junction bases outside the gene matches: 6. CDR3 length: 16 amino acids. Germline V gene data show CDR1 as SGDLS and CDR2 as YYNGEE. DNA of the CDR3: TGTGCCAGCAGCGTAGCAGGGGGACAGGCGACAGATACGCAGTATTTT. Its translation: CASSVAGGQATDTQYF.

V is TRBV3-1 (or the pseudogene TRBV3-2) and J is TRBJ2-1; D may be TRBD2 (5 bases). The CDR3 runs to 15 residues. The germline V gene has CDR1 LGHDT and CDR2 YNNKEL (reference sequence). Trimming stripped 1 base from V and 7 bases from J, with 14 bases between. CDR3 amino acids: CASSQGYPEGNEQFF. CDR3 in DNA: TGTGCCAGCAGCCAAGGATATCCTGAGGGAAATGAGCAGTTCTTC.

V gene TRBV30 combines with J gene TRBJ1-6; TRBD1 matches 8 bases. From germline, CDR1 is GTSNPN and CDR2 SVGIG (reference sequence). This CDR3 comprises 15 residues. V lost 1 base, J lost 14 bases, and 13 bases stayed unmatched. This CDR3 is CAWSGVSDREFALHF. CDR3 DNA sequence: TGTGCCTGGAGTGGAGTGTCGGACAGGGAATTCGCCCTCCACTTT.

The chain joins TRBV19 to TRBJ1-5, with 11 positions matching TRBD1. The CDR3 extends over 16 amino acids. Germline CDR1 reads LNHDA; CDR2 reads SQIVND (reference sequence). V lost 5 bases and J lost 8; bases outside the gene matches: 11. Here the CDR3 reads CASSSGTGGKSEPQHF. The CDR3 DNA reads TGTGCCAGTAGTTCGGGGACAGGGGGAAAATCAGAGCCCCAGCATTTT.

This clone is a singleton in its sample. The V and J genes are TRBV9 and TRBJ1-1; D gene uncertain. Germline CDR1 is SGDLS and CDR2 is YYNGEE. V gave up 0 bases and J gave up 4 bases, with 7 bases separating them. The CDR3 is 13 residues long. CDR3 nucleotides: TGTGCCAGCAGCGTAGTTCGAGGCACTGAAGCTTTCTTT. Translating gives CASSVVRGTEAFF.

This chain links TRBV6-5 with TRBJ2-2; perhaps TRBD2 as D (6 bases). Trimming pared 2 bases from V and 4 bases from J, leaving 14 bases between. CDR3 length: 16 amino acids. The V gene's germline CDR1 is MNHEY and CDR2 SVGAGI. The CDR3 bases are TGTGCCAGCAGTTACCCCAGCGGGCTAGGCACCGGGGAGCTGTTTTTT. Translation gives CASSYPSGLGTGELFF.